This T cell receptor (beta chain) was recovered during a study of T cell repertoires in cytomegalovirus infection. The germline CDR1 and CDR2 sequences are MNHNY and SVGAGI (reference sequence). The ends lost 4 bases at V and 3 bases at J; junction bases unmatched: 14. The CDR3 contains 18 residues. TCRdb processed the reads anew with MiXCR; each CDR3 protein has one entry. The sample carries about 240,000 distinct CDR3 sequences, roughly 6.5% recorded once. This clonotype has a handful of counts. The chain joins TRBV6-6 to TRBJ1-5; 8 nucleotides match TRBD1. This TCR was recovered from a human donor in good health (CMV status not recorded). Some clones in this sample may be carry-over from other donors' samples. The sequencing sample was made of PBMCs. The CDR3 is CASSSTFQGAISNQPQHF. CDR3 in DNA: TGTGCCAGCAGTTCGACCTTCCAGGGGGCGATTTCCAATCAGCCCCAGCATTTT.